The T cell receptor (beta chain) described here comes from a study of post-analysis software for immune sequencing data. Points from the study as a whole: When the samples were clustered directly with F measure, those that had been prepared in the same batch showed strong co-clustering. Controls showed lower frequencies than patients for 5 or 6 TRBV segments, and TRBV5-6, TRBV5-1 and TRBV20-1 were among these. Controls significantly exceeded multiple sclerosis patients in normalized Chao1 diversity.

Unique-molecular-identifier-tagged TCR beta cDNA libraries were used. One entry per CDR3 protein results from TCRdb running MiXCR on the PCR reads. The sample carries some 260,000 distinct CDR3 sequences, 36% recorded once. As concerns this clonotype: The antigen remains undetermined.

V gave up 4 bases and J gave up 4 bases; unmatched junction bases: 6. The CDR3 extends over 14 amino acids. The germline V gene has CDR1 ENHRY and CDR2 SYGVKD. The TCR sequence derives from a girl between 5 and 17 years old with multiple sclerosis. This chain uses TRBV10-3 with TRBJ1-1; TRBD1 matches 7 bases. Sequencing was performed on blood. CDR3 in DNA: TGTGCCATCAGTGCAACAGGGGAGGCCACTGAAGCTTTCTTT. Translation: CAISATGEATEAFF.